What follows are 3 T cell receptor beta chains derived from one specimen sequenced in a study of tissue T cells after allogeneic stem cell transplantation. Only in-frame clones appear in the TCRdb table, and some are missing; sequencing was by immunoSEQ multiplex PCR. The sample gives more than 9,000 clones, less than 85% of which show up once; 14% is in the top ten. The starting material was tissue from the right colon, obtained at autopsy. All receptors come from a woman aged 18-55 years with breast cancer.

The chain links TRBV6-6 to TRBJ1-1, with D possibly being TRBD1 (5 bases). Germline CDR1 reads MNHNY; CDR2 reads SVGAGI (reference sequence). The CDR3 length is 10 residues. V shed 5 bases and J shed 7 bases, with 5 bases lying between them. CDR3 protein: CASSQGEAFF. In nucleotides, the CDR3 is TGTGCCAGCAGTCAGGGTGAAGCTTTCTTT.

The genes are TRBV5-5 and TRBJ1-6; D remains unclear. The germline V gene has CDR1 SGHKS and CDR2 YYEKEE (reference sequence). V lost 0 bases, J lost 6 bases, and 10 bases lay in between. The CDR3 totals 15 residues. The DNA for the CDR3 is TGTGCCAGCAGCTTGGGGGCAGGATCTAATTCACCCCTCCACTTT. Translation gives CASSLGAGSNSPLHF.

The rearrangement uses TRBV6-1 and TRBJ2-3; 9 bases map to TRBD2. Germline assignment: CDR1 MNHNS and CDR2 SASEGT. This CDR3 region has 16 residues. Losses at the gene ends were 4 bases for V and 6 bases for J; bases not matched to a gene: 11. The CDR3 spells CASSGRDSGGLDTQYF. Here the CDR3 DNA reads TGTGCCAGCAGTGGTCGGGACAGCGGGGGGTTGGATACGCAGTATTTT.